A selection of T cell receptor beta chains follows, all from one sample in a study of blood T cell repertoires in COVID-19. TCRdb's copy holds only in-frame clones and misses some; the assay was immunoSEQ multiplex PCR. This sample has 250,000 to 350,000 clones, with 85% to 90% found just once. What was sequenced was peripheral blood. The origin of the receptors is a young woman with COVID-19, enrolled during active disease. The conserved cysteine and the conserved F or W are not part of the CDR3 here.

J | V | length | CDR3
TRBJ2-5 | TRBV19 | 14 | ASSIRKGAQGETQY
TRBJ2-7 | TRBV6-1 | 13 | ASSEVGRGSHEQY
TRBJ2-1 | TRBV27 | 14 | ASSFLTGGSYNEQF
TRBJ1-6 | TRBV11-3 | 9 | ARQGNSPLH
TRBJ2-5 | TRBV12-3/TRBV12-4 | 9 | ASSSQETQY
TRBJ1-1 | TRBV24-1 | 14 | ATSDGGGGTRTEAF
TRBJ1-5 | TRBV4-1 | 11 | ASSQGANQPQH
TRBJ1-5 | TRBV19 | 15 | ACSPGQGTYSNQPLH
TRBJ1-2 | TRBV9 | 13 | ASSVVTLANYGYT
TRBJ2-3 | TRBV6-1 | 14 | ASSERAGAATDTQY
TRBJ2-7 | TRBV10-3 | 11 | AISETGTYEQY
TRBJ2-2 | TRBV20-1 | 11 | SASLGDTGELF
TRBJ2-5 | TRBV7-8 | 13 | ASSLPGEGSETQY
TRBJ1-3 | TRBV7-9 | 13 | ASSLQGTSGNTIY
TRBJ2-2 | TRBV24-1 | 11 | ATSDFTIGELF
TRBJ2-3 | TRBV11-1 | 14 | ASSSPGQGGLDTQY
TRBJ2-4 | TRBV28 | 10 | ASSSGGLGPY
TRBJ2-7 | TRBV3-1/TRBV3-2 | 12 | ASSPPAGGYEQY
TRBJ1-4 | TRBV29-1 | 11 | SAARQGNEKLF
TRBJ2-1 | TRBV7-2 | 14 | ASSRQSGSSYNEQF